This T cell receptor (beta chain) was captured in a study of regulatory T cells in long-lasting Graves disease. Study results and caveats: Persistent patients shared thousands of public clonotypes among themselves. Newly diagnosed patients shared fewer, at roughly 1,000. Researchers reported studying only peripheral blood, not thyroid tissue. With persistent disease, TRBV28, TRBJ1-2 and TRBJ2-5 were the favored segments.

The authors built TCR beta libraries using iRepertoire HTBI primers and Arm-PCR of CDR3 regions. One entry per CDR3 protein results from TCRdb running MiXCR on the multiplex PCR reads. The table records 360,000 or so distinct CDR3 sequences, around 23% of them present only once. Stated time point: persistent/refractory GD, antithyroid drugs over 5 years with positive TRAb. From RNA extracted from PBMCs, the TCR library was made. The patient group derived from an endocrinology department in Xi'an, China. V trimming: 4 bases; J trimming: 5 bases; junction bases outside the gene matches: 7. Germline V gene lookup returns CDR1 SGHDT and CDR2 YYEEEE. This CDR3 spans 14 amino acids. Regarding this clonotype: Antigen specificity is unknown.

The receptor was derived from a middle-aged woman with Graves disease. The genes are TRBV5-6 and TRBJ2-7; TRBD1 matches at 9 bases. The sequencing here drew on peripheral blood mononuclear cells (PBMCs), taken when the disease was refractory, from a patient treated with antithyroid drugs. The CDR3 here is CASSMTGQGNEQYF. CDR3 bases: TGTGCCAGCAGCATGACGGGACAGGGTAACGAGCAGTACTTC.